This note documents a single TCR beta chain sequence. Only one count was recorded for this clonotype. This receptor's antigen is unknown. The record has no base qualities; no much larger clone is one base away. A single read is weak support. This entry is derived from a study of CD8 T cells in Susac syndrome (dated by TCRdb to between 2018 and 2021). For the wider study: Repertoire sequencing was used to test whether CD8+ T cell activation and differentiation in Susac syndrome was antigen driven.

Peripheral blood CD8+ and CD4+ T cells from healthy donors, Susac syndrome patients and multiple sclerosis patients were profiled by high-throughput TCR beta sequencing. Healthy donors were included as age- and sex-matched controls. Bulk CD8+ and CD4+ T cells were purified by magnetic negative isolation, while CD8+ TEMRA cells were enriched using FACS. Blood was drawn into EDTA tubes, processed within 24 hours, and PBMCs were isolated by density gradient centrifugation. PBMCs intended for TCR sequencing were cryopreserved in liquid nitrogen and thawed later in a water bath at 37 degrees C. A purity of at least 90% was achieved for sorted or isolated CD4+, CD8+ and CD8+ TEMRA cells. The germline V gene encodes CDR1 MGHDK and CDR2 SYGVNS. The CDR3 sequence holds 15 residues, the cysteine and phenylalanine included. Only the CDR3 DNA is retained, 45 bases long and in frame from the first base. V lost 1 base and J lost 9 bases; the stretch between them is 18 bases long.

Broad study findings and their caveats: The number of individuals in the TCR sequencing and HLA analysis was recognized as being relatively small.

RNA was extracted using the RNeasy kit, and roughly 0.5 to 1 microgram was reverse transcribed with random hexamers. TCR beta CDR3 regions were amplified with the immunoSEQ multiplex PCR assay covering 54 Vbeta and 13 Jbeta segments. To correct PCR amplification bias, a synthetic template baseline was used for both primer optimization and computational correction. Per the authors' processing: Reads were annotated to V, D and J genes per IMGT and analyzed with immunoSEQ Analyzer, keeping only productive sequences. Clonality was computed as one minus Shannon entropy normalized by log2 of the number of productive unique sequences. Public and private clones were assessed among the 100 most prevalent clones of each patient and control. A clone was defined as Susac-specific if it was absent from the healthy and MS cohorts, from 1052 published viral clones and from other ImmuneACCESS disease sequences. TCRdb reworked the public reads: Q25 trimming with fastp, MiXCR clone assembly, productive beta chains retained. Identical CDR3 proteins give one entry, which carries the most common genes and DNA. Clone size and V and J calls follow TCRdb, not the original study. The sample table shows 150,000 to 200,000 distinct CDR3 sequences, and just under 95% are seen once. More than 0.12% of the sample goes to the ten largest clones.

Sequencing was carried out using CD4+ T cells from PBMCs. The chain links TRBV25-1 with TRBJ2-5, with no confidently assigned D gene. The sequence was collected from a human donor in good health. The nucleotide sequence reads TGTGCCAGCAGTGAATTTGACGGCCGGCTTGGGGCCCAGTACTTC. Its protein reads: CASSEFDGRLGAQYF.